The rows below give T cell receptor beta chains drawn from one sample of a study of OX40 agonist ivuxolimab in advanced cancers. The repertoire was sequenced with immunoSEQ multiplex PCR; TCRdb's copy has only in-frame clones and lacks some. The data contain 85,000 to 100,000 clones, around 82% of them singletons. The input for sequencing was CD4+ or CD8+ T cells sorted from blood, taken in a trial of the OX40 agonist ivuxolimab. These receptors originate from an adult with an advanced solid tumor such as melanoma, head and neck, liver or kidney cancer. Each CDR3 is given with its conserved first and last residue. Each record gives: D gene, V gene, J gene, clone size, CDR3 DNA, CDR3 protein. The D gene is left open where the match is weak. Where a row states a size, it is once, few, many or the class of an expanded clone; other rows omit it.

>-|TRBV19|TRBJ1-1|-
TGTGCCAGTAGTAGTGTACCGGGTGAAGCTGAAGCTTTCTTT
CASSSVPGEAEAFF
>-|TRBV19|TRBJ2-7|-
TGTGCCAGTAGTACTCGGTGGGGGGGCGAAGGCTACGAGCAGTACTTC
CASSTRWGGEGYEQYF
>-|TRBV10-3|TRBJ2-5|-
TGTGCCATCAGGAACCAAGAGACCCAGTACTTC
CAIRNQETQYF
>-|TRBV28|TRBJ2-7|-
TGTGCCAGCAGGCCGGGCGGCGGCGAGCAGTACTTC
CASRPGGGEQYF
>-|TRBV20-1|TRBJ1-1|once
TGCAGTGCTAGAACATTGGTGACGGCTTTCTTT
CSARTLVTAFF
>-|TRBV6-5|TRBJ2-7|-
TGTGCCAGCAGTTACTCGCTCGGGAGCTACGAGCAGTACTTC
CASSYSLGSYEQYF
>-|TRBV7-2|TRBJ1-4|-
TGTGCCAGCAGCCCTAATGAAAAACTGTTTTTT
CASSPNEKLFF
>-|TRBV7-2|TRBJ2-5|-
TGTGCCAGCAGCTTAGCGCTCGGCTTCCAAGAGACCCAGTACTTC
CASSLALGFQETQYF
>-|TRBV5-6|TRBJ1-2|-
TGTGCCAGCAGCTTGGGGTTTTCGTTAGGGGAAGTCTATGGCTACACCTTC
CASSLGFSLGEVYGYTF
>TRBD1|TRBV15|TRBJ2-1|once
TGTGCCACCAGCAGAGCCGGGACAGGGACCAATGAGCAGTTCTTC
CATSRAGTGTNEQFF
>-|TRBV27|TRBJ1-2|-
TGTGCCAGCAGTTTAAGGCCCGGGGAAGGGTATGGCTACACCTTC
CASSLRPGEGYGYTF
>-|TRBV21-1|TRBJ1-2|-
TGTGCCAGCGAGGCAGGGGTCCCCTATGGCTACACCTTC
CASEAGVPYGYTF
>TRBD1|TRBV9|TRBJ2-5|-
TGTGCCAGCAGCCCGACATTAGGGGGACAGGTCCAAGAGACCCAGTACTTC
CASSPTLGGQVQETQYF
>TRBD1|TRBV28|TRBJ2-7|-
TGTGCCACCGGACAGGGATCCTACGAGCAGTACTTC
CATGQGSYEQYF
>TRBD2|TRBV19|TRBJ2-1|-
TGTGCCAGCAAAACTTTAATTAGCGGGAGAAGGAACAATGAGCAGTTCTTC
CASKTLISGRRNNEQFF
>-|TRBV27|TRBJ2-2|-
TGTGCCAGCAGCCCTATAAAAAACGCGAACACCGGGGAGCTGTTTTTT
CASSPIKNANTGELFF
>-|TRBV11-3|TRBJ1-2|-
TGTGCCAGCAGCTTAGATAGGAACAGGGCAGGCTACACCTTC
CASSLDRNRAGYTF
>-|TRBV28|TRBJ2-2|-
TGTGCCAGCAGTTTAAAGTTCTTACAGGATTTCACCGGGGAGCTGTTTTTT
CASSLKFLQDFTGELFF
>-|TRBV11-3|TRBJ2-2|few
TGTGCCAGTTCCCTCAGGGGTCACAACGGGGAGCTGTTTTTT
CASSLRGHNGELFF
>TRBD1|TRBV7-3|TRBJ2-3|-
TGTGCCAGCAGTCAGACAGGGTCTGGCCGAGATACGCAGTATTTT
CASSQTGSGRDTQYF
>TRBD2|TRBV28|TRBJ2-1|-
TGTGCCAGCAGTTTATATTTCTGGACTAGCGGGGAAGAGGGAAATGAGCAGTTCTTC
CASSLYFWTSGEEGNEQFF
>-|TRBV28|TRBJ1-2|once
TGTGCCAGCAGCCTCTCGGCATCCTATGGCTACACCTTC
CASSLSASYGYTF
>-|TRBV7-9|TRBJ2-2|-
TGTGCCGGCAGCCGAATGGAGGGCACCGGGGAGCTGTTTTTT
CAGSRMEGTGELFF
>-|TRBV5-1|TRBJ2-7|-
TGCGCCAGCAGCCCAGGGGGGGGAATCTCCTACGAGCAGTACTTC
CASSPGGGISYEQYF
>-|TRBV19|TRBJ2-2|-
TGTGCCACTCGGGAGACAGTTACCACCGGGGAGCTGTTTTTT
CATRETVTTGELFF
>TRBD1|TRBV19|TRBJ2-4|-
TGTGCCAGTAGTATCACCGGGACAGGGGTGGACATTCAGTACTTC
CASSITGTGVDIQYF
>-|TRBV4-1|TRBJ1-2|-
TGCGCCAGCAGCCAATACGGAAACTATGGCTACACCTTC
CASSQYGNYGYTF
>-|TRBV11-2|TRBJ2-7|once
TGTGCCAGCAGCGTATGGGAGGCGGGGGAGCAGTACTTC
CASSVWEAGEQYF
>TRBD2|TRBV4-3|TRBJ2-5|-
TGCGCCAGCAGCCCGGGACCTAGCGGCCAAGAGACCCAGTACTTC
CASSPGPSGQETQYF
>-|TRBV10-3|TRBJ2-7|-
TGTGCCATCAGTGAGTCCCTAGGGGGGGATACCTACGAGCAGTACTTC
CAISESLGGDTYEQYF
>-|TRBV4-1|TRBJ2-5|-
TGCGCCAGCAGCCAAATTGGAACTAGCCAGGAGACCCAGTACTTC
CASSQIGTSQETQYF
>-|TRBV7-2|TRBJ2-7|-
TGTGCCAGCAGCTTTCCGGAGGGGTCCTCCTACGAGCAGTACTTC
CASSFPEGSSYEQYF
>-|TRBV19|TRBJ1-1|-
TGTGCCAGTAGTAGGGGGCAGGGACCTACTGAAGCTTTCTTT
CASSRGQGPTEAFF
>TRBD1|TRBV28|TRBJ2-4|once
TGTGCCAGCGGATTGACAGGGTCCAGAAACATTCAGTACTTC
CASGLTGSRNIQYF
>TRBD1|TRBV19|TRBJ1-5|-
TGTGCCAGTAGCCCCAGGGGGAGCCAGCCCCAGCATTTT
CASSPRGSQPQHF
>-|TRBV4-1|TRBJ1-1|-
TGCGCCAGCAGCCAAGAGATGGGGGAGAACACTGAAGCTTTCTTT
CASSQEMGENTEAFF
>-|TRBV21-1|TRBJ2-2|-
TGTGCCAGCAGAGCACACGCGAACACCGGGGAGCTGTTTTTT
CASRAHANTGELFF
>-|TRBV30|TRBJ2-2|-
TGTGCCTGGAGTTGGGCAGTGGGTACCGGGGAGCTGTTTTTT
CAWSWAVGTGELFF
>-|TRBV7-8|TRBJ2-7|-
TGTGCCAGCAGCTTCTCGGGTGGGCGGGAATACGAGCAGTACTTC
CASSFSGGREYEQYF
>TRBD2|TRBV19|TRBJ2-5|-
TGTGCCAGTAGAAAAGGACTAGCGGGAAAGGAGACCCAGTACTTC
CASRKGLAGKETQYF
>TRBD1|TRBV27|TRBJ2-7|-
TGTGCCAGCAGTCGGGACAGGGGATTGGACGAGCAGTACTTC
CASSRDRGLDEQYF
>-|TRBV6-1|TRBJ2-5|-
TGTGCCAGCAGTGAAGTTCAGGGGGAGACCCAGTACTTC
CASSEVQGETQYF
>TRBD2|TRBV7-2|TRBJ2-1|-
TGTGCCAGCAGCTTGGCGACTAGCGGGAGTGGCTACAATGAGCAGTTCTTC
CASSLATSGSGYNEQFF
>TRBD1|TRBV11-3|TRBJ2-7|-
TGTGCCAGCAGCCCAGCCACAGGGGAGTGGTACGAGCAGTACTTC
CASSPATGEWYEQYF
>TRBD2|TRBV28|TRBJ2-3|-
TGTGCCAGCATCAATCCCCCAACTAGCGGGACTCTAGATACGCAGTATTTT
CASINPPTSGTLDTQYF
>-|TRBV6-5|TRBJ2-5|-
TGTGCCAGCAGTCCCGAGGGGCGGTCCGGGACCCAGTACTTC
CASSPEGRSGTQYF
>-|TRBV11-2|TRBJ2-3|-
TGTGCCAGCAGCTTACCCAGCACAGATACGCAGTATTTT
CASSLPSTDTQYF
>-|TRBV11-3|TRBJ2-3|-
TGTGCCAGCAGCCAGCAGGTTGGGCCAGATACGCAGTATTTT
CASSQQVGPDTQYF
>-|TRBV5-1|TRBJ2-5|-
TGCGCCAGCAGCTTGGCCCATGGCGGAGTCCAAGAGACCCAGTACTTC
CASSLAHGGVQETQYF
>TRBD2|TRBV7-9|TRBJ2-7|once
TGTGCCAGCAGCCCCGAAGCGGGAACCGACGAGCAGTACTTC
CASSPEAGTDEQYF
>TRBD1|TRBV5-1|TRBJ1-2|-
TGCGCCAGCAGCGCCGACAGGGGAGGGTATGGCTACACCTTC
CASSADRGGYGYTF
>-|TRBV7-6|TRBJ2-1|-
TGTGCCAGCAGCTTAGCCCAGACCGGTGAGCAGTTCTTC
CASSLAQTGEQFF
>TRBD1|TRBV7-3|TRBJ1-6|-
TGTGCCAGCAGCTTAGTAGGGGGCGCGAATTCACCCCTCCACTTT
CASSLVGGANSPLHF
>TRBD1|TRBV28|TRBJ2-7|-
TGTGCCAGCAGTCCTAGGGACAGGGATTCCTACGAGCAGTACTTC
CASSPRDRDSYEQYF